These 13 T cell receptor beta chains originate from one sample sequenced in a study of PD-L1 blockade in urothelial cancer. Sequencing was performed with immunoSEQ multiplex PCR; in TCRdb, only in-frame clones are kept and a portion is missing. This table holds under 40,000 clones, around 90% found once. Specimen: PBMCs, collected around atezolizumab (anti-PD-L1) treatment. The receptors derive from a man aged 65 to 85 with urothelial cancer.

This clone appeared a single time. The DNA for the CDR3 is TGCGCCAGCAGCCAAGAAGGGACTAGCGGTTCCTACGAGCAGTACTTC. Translated: CASSQEGTSGSYEQYF. The J gene is TRBJ2-7, the V gene TRBV4-1; 11 bases line up with TRBD2. This CDR3 has 16 amino acids. Germline V gene sequence: CDR1 MGHRA, CDR2 YSYEKL. Germline trimming cut 0 bases from V and 1 base from J; bases unmatched to any gene: 2.

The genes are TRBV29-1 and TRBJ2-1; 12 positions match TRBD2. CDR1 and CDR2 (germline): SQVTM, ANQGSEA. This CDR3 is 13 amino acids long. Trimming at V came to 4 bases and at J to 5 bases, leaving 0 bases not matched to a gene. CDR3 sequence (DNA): TGCAGCGTTGGGACTAGCGGGGACAATGAGCAGTTCTTC. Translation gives CSVGTSGDNEQFF.

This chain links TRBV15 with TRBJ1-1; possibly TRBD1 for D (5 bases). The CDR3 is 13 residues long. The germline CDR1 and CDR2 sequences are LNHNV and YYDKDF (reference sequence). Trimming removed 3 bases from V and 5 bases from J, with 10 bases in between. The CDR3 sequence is CATSREGRTEAFF. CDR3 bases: TGTGCCACCAGCAGGGAGGGGAGGACTGAAGCTTTCTTT.

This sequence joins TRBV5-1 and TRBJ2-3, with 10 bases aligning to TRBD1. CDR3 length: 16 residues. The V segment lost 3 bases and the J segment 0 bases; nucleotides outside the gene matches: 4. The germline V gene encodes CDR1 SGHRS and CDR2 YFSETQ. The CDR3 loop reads CASSWGQGISTDTQYF. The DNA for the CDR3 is TGCGCCAGCAGCTGGGGACAGGGGATTAGCACAGATACGCAGTATTTT.

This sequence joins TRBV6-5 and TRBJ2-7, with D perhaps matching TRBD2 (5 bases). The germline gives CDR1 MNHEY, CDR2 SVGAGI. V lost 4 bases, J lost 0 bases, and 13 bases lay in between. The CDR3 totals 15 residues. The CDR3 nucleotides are TGTGCCAGCAGTTTGAGGCTAGACTACTCCTACGAGCAGTACTTC. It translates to CASSLRLDYSYEQYF.

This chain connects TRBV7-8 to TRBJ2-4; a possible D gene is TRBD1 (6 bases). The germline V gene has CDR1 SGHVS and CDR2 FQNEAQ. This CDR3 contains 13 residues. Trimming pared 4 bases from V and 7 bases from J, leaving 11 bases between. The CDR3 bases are TGTGCCAGCAGCTCAAGGACAGTGAACATTCAGTACTTC. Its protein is CASSSRTVNIQYF.

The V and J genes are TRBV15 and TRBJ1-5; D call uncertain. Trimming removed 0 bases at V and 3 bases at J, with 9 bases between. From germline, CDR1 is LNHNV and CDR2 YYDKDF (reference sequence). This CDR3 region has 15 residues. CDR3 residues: CATSRDTQSNQPQHF. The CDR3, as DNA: TGTGCCACCAGCAGAGATACGCAGTCCAATCAGCCCCAGCATTTT.

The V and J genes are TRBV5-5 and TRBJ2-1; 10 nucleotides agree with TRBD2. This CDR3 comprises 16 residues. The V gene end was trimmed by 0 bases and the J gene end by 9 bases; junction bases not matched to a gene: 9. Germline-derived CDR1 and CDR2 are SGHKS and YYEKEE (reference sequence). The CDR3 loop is CASSLGGSGRAGEQFF. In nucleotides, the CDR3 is TGTGCCAGCAGCTTGGGGGGCAGCGGGAGGGCCGGTGAGCAGTTCTTC.

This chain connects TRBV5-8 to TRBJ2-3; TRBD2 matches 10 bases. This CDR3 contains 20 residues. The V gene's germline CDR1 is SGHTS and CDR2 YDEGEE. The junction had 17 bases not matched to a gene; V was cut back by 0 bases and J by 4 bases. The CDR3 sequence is CASSLARSSGSPWFPDTQYF. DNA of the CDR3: TGTGCCAGCAGCTTGGCCCGATCTAGCGGGAGCCCCTGGTTCCCAGATACGCAGTATTTT.

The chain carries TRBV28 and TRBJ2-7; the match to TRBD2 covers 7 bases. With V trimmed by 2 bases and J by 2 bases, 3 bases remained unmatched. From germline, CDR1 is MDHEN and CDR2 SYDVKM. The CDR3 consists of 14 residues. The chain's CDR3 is CASSLTGRTYEQYF. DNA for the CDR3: TGTGCCAGCAGTTTAACCGGGAGGACCTACGAGCAGTACTTC.

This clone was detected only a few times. The CDR3 DNA reads as TGTGCCAGCAGTTACTCGTTACAGGGCCGCCCCGGGGAGCTGTTTTTT. The encoded protein is CASSYSLQGRPGELFF. This rearrangement joins TRBV6-5 to TRBJ2-2, with D perhaps TRBD1 (6 bases). The CDR3 is 16 amino acids. Trimming left V 0 bases short and J 6 bases short, with 14 bases between. CDR1 and CDR2 from the germline V gene are MNHEY and SVGAGI.

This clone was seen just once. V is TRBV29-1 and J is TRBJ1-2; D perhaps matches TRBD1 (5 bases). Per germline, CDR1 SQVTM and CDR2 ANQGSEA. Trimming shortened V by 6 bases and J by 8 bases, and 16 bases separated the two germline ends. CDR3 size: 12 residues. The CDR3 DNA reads TGCAGCGTCCCGGGGGGGGGAGGAGGCTACACCTTC. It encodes CSVPGGGGGYTF.

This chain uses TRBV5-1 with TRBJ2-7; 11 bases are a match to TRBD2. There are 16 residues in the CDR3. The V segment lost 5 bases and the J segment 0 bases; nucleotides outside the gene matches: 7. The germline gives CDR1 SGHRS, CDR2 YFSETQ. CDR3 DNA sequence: TGCGCCAGCAGTCGGGGGACTAGCGGTACCTCCTACGAGCAGTACTTC. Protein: CASSRGTSGTSYEQYF.